Listed here are 27 T cell receptor beta chains from one sample, sequenced in a study of PD-1 blockade in classical Hodgkin lymphoma (TCRdb year 2020). The time point label, read with the paper, signifies: cycle 4 day 1 (C4D1), after less than 7 weeks of nivolumab. All trial patients had relapsed after autologous stem cell transplantation, with cohorts A, B and C differing in prior brentuximab vedotin exposure. To prepare the library, the immunoSEQ multiplex PCR assay was applied. TCRdb limited this immuneACCESS table to in-frame rearrangements with V and J called. A share of clones is missing; checked studies link under half to unresolved V genes, and the rest is unexplained. This sample comprises around 7,400 clones, roughly four fifths of them detected only once. The top ten clonotypes cover 30% of the sample. The sequencing used peripheral blood mononuclear cells (PBMCs), collected before the fourth cycle of nivolumab. All receptors come from a human donor with classical Hodgkin lymphoma.

The V call is TRBV18, the J call TRBJ2-7; 11 bases are shared with TRBD1. Germline-derived CDR1 and CDR2 are KGHSH and LQKENI. Trimming removed 5 bases from V and 6 bases from J; junction bases left unmatched: 3. The CDR3 has 13 residues. CDR3 sequence reads: CASSTGTGGEQYF. The CDR3 bases are TGTGCCAGCTCAACCGGGACAGGGGGCGAGCAGTACTTC.

The chain has TRBV5-1 and TRBJ2-2; D unresolved. The CDR3 is made up of 15 amino acids. V was cut by 2 bases and J by 2 bases, with 10 bases left in between. Germline loops: CDR1 SGHRS, CDR2 YFSETQ. CDR3 amino acids: CASSFWARNTGELFF. Written as DNA, the CDR3 is TGCGCCAGCAGCTTTTGGGCCAGAAACACCGGGGAGCTGTTTTTT.

Here the CDR3 reads CASSYPRTKEKLFF. CDR3 DNA: TGTGCCAGCAGTTACCCTCGGACAAAGGAAAAACTGTTTTTT. V is TRBV6-5 and J is TRBJ1-4, with D maybe TRBD1 (5 bases). The CDR3 runs to 14 residues. The germline gives CDR1 MNHEY, CDR2 SVGAGI. Deletions cut 2 bases from V and 8 bases from J, with 12 bases between.

The J gene is TRBJ1-5, the V gene TRBV6-1, with D possibly TRBD1 on 5 matching bases. The ends were cut back, 0 bases at V and 4 bases at J, with 10 bases in the middle. CDR3 length: 15 amino acids. Germline lookup yields CDR1 MNHNS and CDR2 SASEGT. The DNA for the CDR3 is TGTGCCAGCAGTGAAGCTCAGGGAGGGAATCAGCCCCAGCATTTT. Its translation: CASSEAQGGNQPQHF.

V is TRBV7-2 and J is TRBJ1-5; no clear D gene. The V gene lost 0 bases and the J gene lost 7 bases, with 7 bases spanning the gap. Germline V gene lookup returns CDR1 SGHTA and CDR2 FQGNSA. The CDR3 consists of 13 residues. CDR3 sequence (DNA): TGTGCCAGCAGCTTAGCAAGCGGCCAGCCCCAGCATTTT. As protein: CASSLASGQPQHF.

This clone is medium-sized within its sample. V and J are TRBV5-1 and TRBJ2-7; D perhaps matches TRBD1 (6 bases). CDR3 length: 14 amino acids. Germline CDR1 SGHRS, CDR2 YFSETQ. V dropped 0 bases and J dropped 3 bases, with 10 bases sitting between them. This chain's CDR3 is CASSLGQGSYEQYF. The CDR3 DNA sequence: TGCGCCAGCAGCTTGGGGCAGGGGAGCTACGAGCAGTACTTC.

V and J are TRBV6-5 and TRBJ1-1; D is ambiguous. V lost 8 bases and J lost 5, with 12 bases in between. This CDR3 contains 12 residues. Germline lookup yields CDR1 MNHEY and CDR2 SVGAGI. CDR3 nucleotides: TGTGCCAGCGGTAGGGAAAGGACTGAAGCTTTCTTT. It codes for CASGRERTEAFF.

The chain uses TRBV19 and TRBJ2-2, with D maybe TRBD2 (6 bases). V lost 11 bases and J 4 bases, leaving 14 bases between the germline ends. The CDR3 is 13 amino acids. Germline V gives CDR1 LNHDA, CDR2 SQIVND (reference sequence). The CDR3 DNA is TGTGCCGCGGGGCCCATTGGCACCGGGGAGCTGTTTTTT. This gives the protein CAAGPIGTGELFF.

This clone was observed a few times. This rearrangement joins TRBV27 to TRBJ1-4; D call uncertain. The germline gives CDR1 MNHEY, CDR2 SMNVEV (reference sequence). V gave up 10 bases and J gave up 8 bases, with 17 bases separating them. CDR3 length equals 13 residues. The DNA of the CDR3 is TGTGCCACCGCGAGAGTGGTTCAGGAAAAACTGTTTTTT. Its translation is CATARVVQEKLFF.

The sample holds one count of this clone. CDR3: CASSFPSRGETQYF. CDR3 DNA sequence: TGTGCCAGCAGCTTCCCCAGCAGGGGAGAGACCCAGTACTTC. The chain links TRBV5-4 to TRBJ2-5; D is possibly TRBD1 (6 bases). Germline CDR1 and CDR2: SGHNT and YYREEE (reference sequence). The V end was cut by 2 bases, the J end by 4 bases, with 12 bases between. CDR3 length: 14 residues.

The chain joins TRBV5-1 to TRBJ2-5; no reliable D call. Trimming took off 5 bases at V and 1 base at J, with 12 bases between the two ends. The length of the CDR3 is 14 residues. Germline CDR1 is SGHRS and CDR2 is YFSETQ. The CDR3 here is CASSFLSPQETQYF. Written as DNA, the CDR3 is TGCGCCAGCAGTTTTTTGAGTCCCCAAGAGACCCAGTACTTC. Based on the CDR3 plus reference TRBV5-1 and TRBJ2-5, the full variable domain is KAGVTQTPRYLIKTRGQQVTLSCSPISGHRSVSWYQQTPGQGLQFLFEYFSETQRNKGNFPGRFSGRQFSNSRSEMNVSTLELGDSALYLCASSFLSPQETQYFGPGTRLLVL.

The chain couples TRBV10-1 to TRBJ2-5; D perhaps matches TRBD2 (5 bases). This CDR3 contains 15 residues. Per germline, CDR1 WNHNN and CDR2 SYGVQD (reference sequence). Trimming left V 0 bases short and J 2 bases short, with 10 bases between. The CDR3 DNA reads TGCGCCAGCAGTGAGTCTGCGGGCTTACAAGAGACCCAGTACTTC. Protein sequence: CASSESAGLQETQYF.

The rearrangement links TRBV2 to TRBJ1-4; tentatively, D is TRBD1 (5 bases). Germline assignment: CDR1 SNHLY and CDR2 FYNNEI. This CDR3 has 13 residues. Trimming stripped 1 base from V and 17 bases from J, with 17 bases between. CDR3 residues: CASSEGTLGASFF. CDR3 sequence (DNA): TGTGCCAGCAGTGAAGGGACATTAGGGGCTAGTTTTTTT.

The chain joins TRBV19 to TRBJ1-1; the D gene is possibly TRBD1 (5 bases). The CDR3 loop spans 14 amino acids. Looked up from germline, CDR1 is LNHDA and CDR2 is SQIVND (reference sequence). V was pared by 3 bases and J by 5 bases, with 13 bases between. The CDR3 DNA is TGTGCCAGTAGTATTTTGGGGGTTTGGACTGAAGCTTTCTTT. Encoded protein: CASSILGVWTEAFF.

The chain links TRBV7-8 to TRBJ1-1; 12 bases match TRBD1. The ends lost 6 bases at V and 6 bases at J; junction bases unmatched: 11. Germline loops: CDR1 SGHVS, CDR2 FQNEAQ. CDR3 length: 16 residues. The CDR3 DNA follows: TGTGCCAGCAGGCGCATTCCGGGACAGGGGGCTTCTGAAGCTTTCTTT. It yields the protein CASRRIPGQGASEAFF.

The chain links TRBV7-2 to TRBJ1-1; no firm D call. The CDR3 extends over 13 amino acids. Per germline, CDR1 SGHTA and CDR2 FQGNSA. V lost 5 bases to trimming and J lost 3 bases, with 10 bases between them. DNA for the CDR3: TGTGCCAGCAGCCCAAGGTTAGACACTGAAGCTTTCTTT. This gives the protein CASSPRLDTEAFF.

This clone was observed a single time. A read error may account for a junction end that differs from germline. The chain is built from TRBV19 and TRBJ1-5; no firm D call. This CDR3 is built from 12 residues. In germline, CDR1 is LNHDA, CDR2 SQIVND (reference sequence). CDR3 sequence reads: CASRIGDQPQHF. The CDR3 region has the DNA TGTGCCAGTAGGATAGGTGATCAGCCCCAGCATTTT.

The CDR3 sequence: CASSTGGEKLFF. CDR3 nucleotide sequence: TGTGCCAGCAGCACGGGCGGTGAAAAACTGTTTTTT. The rearrangement uses TRBV5-4 and TRBJ1-4, with D uncertain. This CDR3 contains 12 residues. CDR1 is SGHNT, CDR2 YYREEE, per germline (reference sequence). The V end lost 4 bases, the J end lost 7 bases, and 8 bases lay between the germline ends.

The rearrangement joins TRBV2 to TRBJ1-1, with D perhaps matching TRBD1 (5 bases). V was shortened by 6 bases and J by 4 bases, with 18 bases between the two germline ends. The CDR3 has 15 residues. Germline V CDR1 and CDR2: SNHLY, FYNNEI. For the CDR3, the DNA is TGTGCCAGCAGCGCTGTTCCGGGGGGACGCACTGAAGCTTTCTTT. Encoded protein: CASSAVPGGRTEAFF.

The CDR3 sequence: CASTITRGSTSTDTQYF. The CDR3 DNA reads TGTGCCAGCACCATCACGAGGGGCTCCACCTCCACAGATACGCAGTATTTT. The chain is built from TRBV7-9 and TRBJ2-3; the D call may be TRBD1 or TRBD2 (5 bases each). The CDR3 runs to 17 residues. Germline V lookup: CDR1 SEHNR, CDR2 FQNEAQ (reference sequence). V was trimmed by 7 bases and J by 2 bases, leaving 22 bases between them.

V usage is TRBV19 and J usage is TRBJ2-1; D may match TRBD1 or TRBD2 (6 bases each). Germline V CDR1 and CDR2: LNHDA, SQIVND (reference sequence). V was pared by 4 bases and J by 7 bases, with 17 bases between. This CDR3 has 15 residues. CDR3 sequence (DNA): TGTGCCAGTAGTAACCGGGGGCTAGTGATGAATGAGCAGTTCTTC. Its translation: CASSNRGLVMNEQFF.

The CDR3 bases are TGTGCCAGCAGCTTGCCGGGCCAGGGGGGGAGGTACCAAGAGACCCAGTACTTC. Amino acids: CASSLPGQGGRYQETQYF. The genes are TRBV5-6 and TRBJ2-5; D may correspond to TRBD1 or TRBD2 (7 bases each). Germline V lookup: CDR1 SGHDT, CDR2 YYEEEE. The CDR3 runs 18 residues. V lost 1 base, J lost 0 bases, and 19 bases lay in between.

This chain connects TRBV11-3 to TRBJ1-2; weak D call: TRBD1 (5 bases). Trimming took 2 bases from V and 4 from J, leaving 14 bases between them. This CDR3 region has 15 residues. Germline assignment: CDR1 SGHNT and CDR2 YENEEA. The CDR3, as DNA: TGTGCCAGCAGCTTAAATGGGGCCCTGGCCTATGGCTACACCTTC. Translating it yields CASSLNGALAYGYTF.

The chain employs TRBV7-9 and TRBJ2-3; 9 nucleotides agree with TRBD2. The trim removed 5 bases at V and 2 bases at J, leaving 11 bases unmatched. Looked up from germline, CDR1 is SEHNR and CDR2 is FQNEAQ (reference sequence). The CDR3 loop spans 17 amino acids. This CDR3 reads CASSLLAGVAPTDTQYF. The DNA of the CDR3 is TGTGCCAGCAGCCTTTTAGCGGGGGTGGCTCCCACAGATACGCAGTATTTT.

This chain uses TRBV18 with TRBJ1-6; 9 bases map to TRBD1. This CDR3 is 17 amino acids long. Trimming took 0 bases from V and 7 from J; bases not matched to a gene: 7. Germline lookup yields CDR1 KGHSH and CDR2 LQKENI. The CDR3 loop is CASSPPGSGQGNSPLHF. The CDR3 bases are TGTGCCAGCTCACCACCGGGATCGGGACAGGGAAATTCACCCCTCCACTTT.

This clone was seen once. The V call is TRBV7-3, the J call TRBJ2-5, with D unclear. Germline lookup yields CDR1 SGHTA and CDR2 FQGTGA. Trimming cost V 2 bases and J 2 bases, with 12 bases left between them. The CDR3 sequence is 15 residues long. The CDR3 region is CASSLGGRTQETQYF. The CDR3 DNA reads as TGTGCCAGCAGCTTAGGCGGCCGGACGCAAGAGACCCAGTACTTC. The complete variable domain, with remaining parts taken from reference TRBV7-3 and TRBJ2-5, reads GAGVSQTPSNKVTEKGKYVELRCDPISGHTALYWYRQSLGQGPEFLIYFQGTGAADDSGLPNDRFFAVRPEGSVSTLKIQRTERGDSAVYLCASSLGGRTQETQYFGPGTRLLVL.

The CDR3 DNA is TGCGCCAGCAGCCAGGGGGTTGGGGGTAGGATGGAAAAACTGTTTTTT. Its protein product is CASSQGVGGRMEKLFF. The chain carries TRBV4-1 and TRBJ1-4; D might be TRBD1 (5 bases). V was shortened by 3 bases and J by 8 bases, with 19 bases between the two germline ends. Germline CDR1 is MGHRA and CDR2 is YSYEKL. The length of the CDR3 is 16 residues.